This note documents a single TCR beta chain sequence. The CDR3 is made up of 15 amino acids. In germline, CDR1 is SGHTA, CDR2 FQGNSA. V dropped 0 bases and J dropped 2 bases, with 11 bases sitting between them. The entry originates in a study of blood T cell repertoires in COVID-19. Study-level information: The United States, Italy and Spain provided the acute and convalescent COVID-19 samples. Sample material is recorded as cDNA or gDNA derived from T cells, B-cell-depleted T cells, or PBMCs.

The authors' processing: The authors estimated nucleated cell counts from reference gene primer amplification. Clones were read by immunoSEQ multiplex PCR, and TCRdb kept only the in-frame ones, dropping some. Clone size and V and J calls were adopted from that table, with D and trimming inferred from the DNA. The table has roughly 120,000 clones, about 90% seen once. V usage is TRBV7-2 and J usage is TRBJ2-7, with a tentative D call TRBD2 (6 bases). The specimen sequenced was peripheral blood. The sequence was obtained from a woman in her 70s with acute or convalescent COVID-19. The CDR3 region is CASSLAADYPYEQYF. Here the CDR3 DNA reads TGTGCCAGCAGCTTAGCCGCGGACTACCCCTACGAGCAGTACTTC. The variable domain in full, completed from reference TRBV7-2 and TRBJ2-7, reads GAGVSQSPSNKVTEKGKDVELRCDPISGHTALYWYRQSLGQGLEFLIYFQGNSAPDKSGLPSDRFSAERTGGSVSTLTIQRTQQEDSAVYLCASSLAADYPYEQYFGPGTRLTVT.